This TCR beta chain appears in the sequencing data of a study of cytomegalovirus exposure and HLA in healthy donors. General observations from the study: Cytomegalovirus-associated status was assigned to some 160 TCR beta chains. Clonal expansion was found to be greater in HLA-associated TCR beta chains than in equally common others in a later analysis.

Use of 60 Vbeta and 13 Jbeta primers characterized the PCR. Some clones are missing from TCRdb's copy, which holds only in-frame ones; the method was immunoSEQ multiplex PCR. The sample yields 95,000 to 150,000 clones, 80% to 90% seen once. The CDR3 totals 15 residues. Germline trimming cut 2 bases from V and 7 bases from J; bases unmatched to any gene: 7. Germline CDR1 reads MGHRA; CDR2 reads YSYEKL. All donors participated as healthy donors of bone marrow. Of note for this clone: Its specificity is unknown.

V and J are TRBV4-1 and TRBJ1-4; 7 nucleotides align to TRBD1. Sequences were obtained from PBMCs. The TCR sequence derives from a woman aged 30 to 39 in good health and CMV-seronegative. DNA for the CDR3: TGCGCCAGCAGCCAACCCCAGGGGGTCTTTGAAAAACTGTTTTTT. Translated, it gives CASSQPQGVFEKLFF.